This T cell receptor beta chain was profiled in a study of blood T cell repertoires in COVID-19 (dated by TCRdb to the early 2020s). Background on the whole study: Samples from collaborators originated in the United States, Italy and Spain and spanned both the acute and convalescent phases of COVID-19. The prospective study material was composed of cDNA or gDNA derived from T cells, B-cell-depleted T cells, or PBMCs. The dataset comprised deeply sampled blood TCRbeta repertoires from subjects exposed to, actively infected with, or recovered from COVID-19. The repertoires were made available in a free public database intended to serve as a resource for research on the immune response to SARS-CoV-2. The samples were drawn from the first 160 participants of the ongoing ImmuneRACE study and from 1,254 subjects provided by 6 global collaborators. A de-identified subject ID, COVID-19 status, age in years and sex were almost always included in the sample metadata. HLA class I and class II types, where available, came from metadata supplied by the sample provider rather than from assay-based typing. What the authors observed across the whole study: The quantity of clinical and demographic metadata differed by source and by participant and was supplied without curation.

TCRbeta CDR3 regions were amplified from genomic DNA using the immunoSEQ Assay, a bias-controlled multiplex PCR. The authors processed their data as follows. The number of nucleated cells in each sample was estimated by amplification of reference gene primers within the assay. To quantify the absolute abundance of each unique TCRbeta CDR3 rearrangement, sequence reads were collapsed and filtered. For each sample, productive Simpson clonality was calculated as the square root of Simpson's diversity index across productive rearrangements. The table was pulled from immuneACCESS by TCRdb, which kept in-frame rearrangements only. Such tables lose some clones; where checked, under half of the loss comes from unresolved V genes, and the rest has no known cause. V, J and clone size are those of that table, while D and trimming were read from the DNA. The table for this sample lists approximately 310,000 clones; about 87% of them were counted only once. Of the sample, roughly 8% is held by the ten largest clones.

Samples from volunteer blood donors who had recovered from COVID-19 were contributed by a second Seattle source. Each collaborating institution followed its own protocols to collect whole blood in K2EDTA tubes. For TCRbeta analysis, collaborators shipped samples in one of three forms: frozen whole blood, isolated PBMCs, or DNA extracted from either of those sample types. A remark on this clone: There is no known antigen for this receptor. Qualities for individual bases were not recorded, and no much larger clone is one base off.

Sequencing input: peripheral blood. The clonotype comes from a woman aged 50 to 60 who had recovered from COVID-19.

The nucleotide sequence reads TGTGCCAGCAGCCCTATCGGACAGATGAACACTGAAGCTTTCTTT. This gives the protein CASSPIGQMNTEAFF. Here the chain combines TRBV14 and TRBJ1-1, with a tentative D gene TRBD1 over 6 matching bases. Inclusive of the bounding cysteine and phenylalanine, the CDR3 is 15 residues long. The only DNA kept is the CDR3, 45 bases in frame from the first base. V is clipped by 4 bases and J by 0 bases, and the sequence between their germline boundaries is 12 bases long. The germline V gene supplies CDR1 SGHDN and CDR2 FVKESK. The reference TRBV14 and TRBJ1-1 proteins fill in what lies around the CDR3, so the full variable domain reads EAGVTQFPSHSVIEKGQTVTLRCDPISGHDNLYWYRRVMGKEIKFLLHFVKESKQDESGMPNNRFLAERTGGTYSTLKVQPAELEDSGVYFCASSPIGQMNTEAFFGQGTRLTVV.